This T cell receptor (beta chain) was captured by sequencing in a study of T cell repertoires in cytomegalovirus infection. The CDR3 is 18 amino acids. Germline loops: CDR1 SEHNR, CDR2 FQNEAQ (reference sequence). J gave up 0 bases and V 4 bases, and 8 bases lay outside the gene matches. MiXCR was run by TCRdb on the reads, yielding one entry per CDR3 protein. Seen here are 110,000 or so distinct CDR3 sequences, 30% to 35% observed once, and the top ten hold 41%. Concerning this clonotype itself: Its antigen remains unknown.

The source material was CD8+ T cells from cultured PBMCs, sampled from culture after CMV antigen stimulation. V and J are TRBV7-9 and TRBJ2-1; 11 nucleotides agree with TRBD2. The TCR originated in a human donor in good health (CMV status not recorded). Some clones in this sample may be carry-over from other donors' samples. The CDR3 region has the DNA TGTGCCAGCAGCTCGACTAGCGGGGTGAAGAGCTCCTACAATGAGCAGTTCTTC. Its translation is CASSSTSGVKSSYNEQFF.